The clone carrying this TCR beta chain was seen a few times. What it binds is unknown. TCRdb's copy holds only in-frame clones and misses some; the assay was immunoSEQ multiplex PCR. The sample lists around 64,000 clones; 80% to 90% were seen once. These data come from a study of pediatric ulcerative colitis. Study-wide context: Disease was pancolitis in seven and left-sided in two, histology-confirmed. Study-wide results and caveats: A couple of rectal CDR3 clonotypes occurred in all ulcerative colitis patients. Total lymphocyte DNA, not sorted subsets, was the template. Acute severe colitis showed lower rectal diversity from clonal expansions.

Germline V gene data show CDR1 as MGHRA and CDR2 as YSYEKL. CDR3 length: 15 residues. V lost 1 base and J 2 bases, leaving 9 bases between the germline ends. The rearrangement joins TRBV4-1 to TRBJ1-5; D remains ambiguous. The receptor was isolated from a boy aged 5 to 17 with severe ulcerative colitis. Sequenced input: blood. CDR3 residues: CASSQVHGGNQPQHF. CDR3 nucleotide sequence: TGCGCCAGCAGCCAAGTTCACGGAGGCAATCAGCCCCAGCATTTT.